Reported below is one TCR beta chain. Its target is not known. Amplification of TCR alpha and beta CDR3 regions from RNA used iRepertoire nested multiplex PCR. TCRdb reprocessed the multiplex PCR reads with MiXCR, giving one entry per CDR3 protein. Here the sample spans some 190,000 distinct CDR3 sequences, roughly a third being singletons. The data were taken from a study of glioma-infiltrating T cells. Study conclusions and caveats: Gliomas, especially low-grade, showed above-expected tissue-blood divergence; non-neoplastic patients showed below. Very few CDR3 sequences were shared between tissue and blood.

This CDR3 contains 15 residues. Germline CDR1 is MNHEY and CDR2 is SVGEGT. The trim removed 3 bases at V and 4 bases at J, leaving 9 bases unmatched. This chain connects TRBV6-2 or TRBV6-3 to TRBJ2-7, with 7 bases identical to TRBD2. The sequenced sample was glioma tissue, nonneoplastic brain tissue, or PBMCs (not recorded which). The clonotype comes from a human donor with low-grade glioma or glioblastoma, undergoing nonglioma brain surgery, or in good health (not recorded which). The CDR3 DNA sequence: TGTGCCAGCAGTTATCTGGCGGGAGTGAAATACGAGCAGTACTTC. Translation gives CASSYLAGVKYEQYF.